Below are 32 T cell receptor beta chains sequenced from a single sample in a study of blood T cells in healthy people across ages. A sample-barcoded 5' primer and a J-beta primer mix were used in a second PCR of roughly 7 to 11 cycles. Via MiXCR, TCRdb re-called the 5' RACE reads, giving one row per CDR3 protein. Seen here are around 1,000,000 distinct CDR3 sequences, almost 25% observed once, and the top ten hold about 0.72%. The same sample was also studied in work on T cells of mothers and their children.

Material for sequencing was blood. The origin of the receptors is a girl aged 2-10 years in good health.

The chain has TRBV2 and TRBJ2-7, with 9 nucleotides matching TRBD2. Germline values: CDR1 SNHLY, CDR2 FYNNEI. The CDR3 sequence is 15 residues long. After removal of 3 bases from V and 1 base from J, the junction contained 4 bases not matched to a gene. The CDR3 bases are TGTGCCAGCAGTGAGCAAGCGGGAGGTTCCTACGAGCAGTACTTC. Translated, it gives CASSEQAGGSYEQYF.

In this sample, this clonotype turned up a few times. The CDR3 DNA reads TGTGCCAGCAGCTTATTAAAGGCAGGGGTAATCTACAATGAGCAGTTCTTC. It specifies CASSLLKAGVIYNEQFF. The V and J genes are TRBV11-1 and TRBJ2-5; weak D call: TRBD1 (6 bases). TRBJ2-1 explains the end of the DNA better; the J call may be wrong. Germline loops: CDR1 SGHAT, CDR2 FQDESV (reference sequence). CDR3 length equals 17 residues.

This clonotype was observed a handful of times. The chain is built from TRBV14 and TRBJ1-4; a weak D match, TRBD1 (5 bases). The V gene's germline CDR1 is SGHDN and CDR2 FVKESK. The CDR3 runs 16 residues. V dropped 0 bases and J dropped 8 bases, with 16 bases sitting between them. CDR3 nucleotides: TGTGCCAGCAGCCAAGATCAGGGAGGCTCCTTGGAAAAACTGTTTTTT. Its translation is CASSQDQGGSLEKLFF.

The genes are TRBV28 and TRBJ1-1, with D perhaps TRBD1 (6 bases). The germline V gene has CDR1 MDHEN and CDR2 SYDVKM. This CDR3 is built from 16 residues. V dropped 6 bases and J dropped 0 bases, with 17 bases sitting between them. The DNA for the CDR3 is TGTGCCAGCAGGAACCAGCGGGGGCCTATGAACACTGAAGCTTTCTTT. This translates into CASRNQRGPMNTEAFF.

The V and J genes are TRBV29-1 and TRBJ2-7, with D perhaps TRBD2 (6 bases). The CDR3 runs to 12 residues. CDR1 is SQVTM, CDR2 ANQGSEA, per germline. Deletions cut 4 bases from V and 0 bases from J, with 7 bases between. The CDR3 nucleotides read TGCAGCGTTGGTAGCGGCTCCTACGAGCAGTACTTC. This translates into CSVGSGSYEQYF.

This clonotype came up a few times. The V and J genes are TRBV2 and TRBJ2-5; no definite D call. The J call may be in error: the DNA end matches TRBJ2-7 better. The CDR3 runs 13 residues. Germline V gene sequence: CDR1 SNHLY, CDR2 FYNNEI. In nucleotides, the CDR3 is TGTGCCAGCTCCCGGCGGCAGTCCTACGAGCAGTACTTC. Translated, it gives CASSRRQSYEQYF.

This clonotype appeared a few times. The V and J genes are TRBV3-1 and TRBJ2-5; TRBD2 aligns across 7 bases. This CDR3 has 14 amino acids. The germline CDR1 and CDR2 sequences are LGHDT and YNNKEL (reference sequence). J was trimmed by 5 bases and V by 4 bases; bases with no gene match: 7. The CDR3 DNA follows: TGTGCCAGCAGCCTCCGACTAGCAGCTGAGACCCAGTACTTC. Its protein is CASSLRLAAETQYF.

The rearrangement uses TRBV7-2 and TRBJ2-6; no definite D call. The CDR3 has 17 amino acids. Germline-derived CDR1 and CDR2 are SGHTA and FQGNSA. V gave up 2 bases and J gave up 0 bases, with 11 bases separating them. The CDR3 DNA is TGTGCCAGCAGCTTAACTGCTCTTAGCTCTGGGGCCAACGTCCTGACTTTC. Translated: CASSLTALSSGANVLTF.

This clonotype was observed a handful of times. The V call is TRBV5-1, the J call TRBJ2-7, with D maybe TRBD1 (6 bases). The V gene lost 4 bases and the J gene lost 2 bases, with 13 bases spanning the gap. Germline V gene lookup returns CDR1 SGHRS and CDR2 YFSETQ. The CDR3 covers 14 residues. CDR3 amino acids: CASSEGDGAYEQYF. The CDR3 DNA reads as TGCGCCAGCAGCGAGGGGGACGGTGCCTACGAGCAGTACTTC.

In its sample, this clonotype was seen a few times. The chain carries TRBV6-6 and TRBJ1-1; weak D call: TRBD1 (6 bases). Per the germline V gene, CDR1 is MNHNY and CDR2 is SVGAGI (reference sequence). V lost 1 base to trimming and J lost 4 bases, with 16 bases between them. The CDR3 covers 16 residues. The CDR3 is CASSYWTASDGTEAFF. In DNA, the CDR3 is TGTGCCAGCAGTTACTGGACAGCCAGCGACGGCACTGAAGCTTTCTTT.

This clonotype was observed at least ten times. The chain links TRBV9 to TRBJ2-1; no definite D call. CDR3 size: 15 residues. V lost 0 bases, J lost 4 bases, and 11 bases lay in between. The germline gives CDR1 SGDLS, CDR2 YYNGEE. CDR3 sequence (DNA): TGTGCCAGCAGCGTAGACAGCGCGAGATACAATGAGCAGTTCTTC. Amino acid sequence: CASSVDSARYNEQFF.

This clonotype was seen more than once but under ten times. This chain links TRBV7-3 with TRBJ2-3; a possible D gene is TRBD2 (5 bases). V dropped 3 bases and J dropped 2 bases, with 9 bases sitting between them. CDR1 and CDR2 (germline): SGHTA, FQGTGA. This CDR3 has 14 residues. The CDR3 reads CASSFQRITDTQYF. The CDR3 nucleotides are TGTGCCAGCAGCTTCCAGCGGATCACAGATACGCAGTATTTT.

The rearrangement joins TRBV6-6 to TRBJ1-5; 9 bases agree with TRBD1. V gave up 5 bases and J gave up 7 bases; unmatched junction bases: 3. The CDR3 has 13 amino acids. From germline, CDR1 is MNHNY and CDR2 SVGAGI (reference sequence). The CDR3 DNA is TGTGCCAGCAGTGGGACAGGGACGCAGCCCCAGCATTTT. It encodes CASSGTGTQPQHF.

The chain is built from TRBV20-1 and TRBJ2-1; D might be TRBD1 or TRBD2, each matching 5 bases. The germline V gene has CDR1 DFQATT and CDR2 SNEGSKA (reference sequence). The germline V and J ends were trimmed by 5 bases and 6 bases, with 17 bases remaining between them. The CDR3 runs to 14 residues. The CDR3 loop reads CSARDQHKINEQFF. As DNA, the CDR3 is TGCAGTGCTCGGGACCAACATAAGATCAATGAGCAGTTCTTC.

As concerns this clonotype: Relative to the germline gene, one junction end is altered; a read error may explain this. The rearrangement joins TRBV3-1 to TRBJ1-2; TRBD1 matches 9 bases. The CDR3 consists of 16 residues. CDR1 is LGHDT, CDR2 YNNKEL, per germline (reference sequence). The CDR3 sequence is CTSSQRDRTGALGYTF. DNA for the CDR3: TGTACCAGCAGCCAAAGGGATAGGACAGGGGCTTTGGGCTACACCTTC.

In DNA, the CDR3 is TGTGCCAGCAGCAAGTGTGTCGGCGGGGGGAGAATTAATTCACCCCTCCACTTT. Its protein is CASSKCVGGGRINSPLHF. The chain is built from TRBV21-1 and TRBJ1-6. TRBV21-1 is designated a pseudogene. This CDR3 region has 18 residues.

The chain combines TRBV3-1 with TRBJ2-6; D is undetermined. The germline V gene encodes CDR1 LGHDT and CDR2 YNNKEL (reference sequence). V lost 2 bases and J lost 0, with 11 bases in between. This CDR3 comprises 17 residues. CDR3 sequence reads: CASSQTFSHSGANVLTF. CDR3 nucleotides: TGTGCCAGCAGCCAAACGTTCTCCCACTCTGGGGCCAACGTCCTGACTTTC.

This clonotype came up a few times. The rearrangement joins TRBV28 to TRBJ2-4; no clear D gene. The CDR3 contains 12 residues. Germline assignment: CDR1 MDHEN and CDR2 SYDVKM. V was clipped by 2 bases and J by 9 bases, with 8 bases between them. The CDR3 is CASSLQLSIQYF. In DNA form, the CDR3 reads TGTGCCAGCAGTTTACAATTGAGCATTCAGTACTTC.

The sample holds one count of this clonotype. The CDR3: CASSVQPEWTSAEETQYF. DNA for the CDR3: TGTGCCAGCAGCGTACAACCGGAATGGACTAGCGCTGAAGAGACCCAGTACTTC. V usage is TRBV9 and J usage is TRBJ2-5; 9 nucleotides agree with TRBD2. The CDR3 consists of 18 residues. V shed 1 base and J 3 bases; nucleotides not matched to a gene: 13. The germline V gene encodes CDR1 SGDLS and CDR2 YYNGEE.

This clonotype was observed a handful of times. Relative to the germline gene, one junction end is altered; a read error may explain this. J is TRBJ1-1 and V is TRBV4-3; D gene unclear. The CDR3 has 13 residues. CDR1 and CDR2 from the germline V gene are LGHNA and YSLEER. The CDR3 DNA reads TGCGCCTGCAGTCGCAGGTTGAACACTGAAGCTTTCTTT. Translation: CACSRRLNTEAFF.

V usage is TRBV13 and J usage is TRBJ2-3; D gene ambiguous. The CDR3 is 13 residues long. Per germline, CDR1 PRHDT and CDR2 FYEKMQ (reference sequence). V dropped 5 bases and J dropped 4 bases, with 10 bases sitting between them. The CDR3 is CASSPQAADTQYF. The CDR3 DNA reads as TGTGCCAGCAGCCCCCAGGCCGCAGATACGCAGTATTTT.

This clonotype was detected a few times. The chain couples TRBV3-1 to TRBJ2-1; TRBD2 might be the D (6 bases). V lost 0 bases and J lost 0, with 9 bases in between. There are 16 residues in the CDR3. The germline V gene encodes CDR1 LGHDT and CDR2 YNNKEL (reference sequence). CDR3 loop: CASSQDTGVSYNEQFF. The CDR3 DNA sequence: TGTGCCAGCAGCCAAGATACGGGGGTCTCCTACAATGAGCAGTTCTTC.

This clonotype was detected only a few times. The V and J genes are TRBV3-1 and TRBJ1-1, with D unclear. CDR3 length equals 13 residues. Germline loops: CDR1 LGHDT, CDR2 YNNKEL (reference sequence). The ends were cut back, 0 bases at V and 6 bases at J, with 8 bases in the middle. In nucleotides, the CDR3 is TGTGCCAGCAGCCAAGATCTCCCGGCTGAAGCTTTCTTT. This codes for CASSQDLPAEAFF.

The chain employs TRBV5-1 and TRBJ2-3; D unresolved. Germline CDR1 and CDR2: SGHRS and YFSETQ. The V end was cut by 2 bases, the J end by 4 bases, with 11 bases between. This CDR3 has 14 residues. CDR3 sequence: CASSFSSYADTQYF. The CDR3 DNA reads TGCGCCAGCAGCTTTAGTAGTTACGCAGATACGCAGTATTTT.

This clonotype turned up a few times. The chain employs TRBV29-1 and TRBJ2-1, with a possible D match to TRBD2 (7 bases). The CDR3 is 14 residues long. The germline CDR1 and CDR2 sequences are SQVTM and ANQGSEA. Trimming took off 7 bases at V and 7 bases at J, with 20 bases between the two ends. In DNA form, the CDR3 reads TGCAGCGCTCTTGGGGGGGCGCGTGGGAATGAGCAGTTCTTC. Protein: CSALGGARGNEQFF.

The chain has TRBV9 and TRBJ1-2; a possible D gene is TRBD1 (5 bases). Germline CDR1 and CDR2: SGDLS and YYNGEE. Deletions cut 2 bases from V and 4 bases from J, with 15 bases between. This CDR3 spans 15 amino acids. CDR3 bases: TGTGCCAGCAGCGTCGGTCCGAACGGGGGCTATGGCTACACCTTC. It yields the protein CASSVGPNGGYGYTF.

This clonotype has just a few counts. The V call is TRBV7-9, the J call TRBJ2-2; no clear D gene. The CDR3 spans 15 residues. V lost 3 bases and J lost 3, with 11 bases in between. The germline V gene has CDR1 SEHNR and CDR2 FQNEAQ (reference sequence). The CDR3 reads CASSFPRQDTGELFF. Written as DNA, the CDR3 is TGTGCCAGCAGCTTTCCGCGGCAGGACACCGGGGAGCTGTTTTTT.

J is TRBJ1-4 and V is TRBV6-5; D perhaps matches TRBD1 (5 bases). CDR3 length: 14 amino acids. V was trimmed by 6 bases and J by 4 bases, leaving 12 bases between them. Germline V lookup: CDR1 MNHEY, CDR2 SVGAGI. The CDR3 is CASRPTGVNEKLFF. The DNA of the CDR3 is TGTGCCAGCAGACCCACAGGCGTTAATGAAAAACTGTTTTTT.

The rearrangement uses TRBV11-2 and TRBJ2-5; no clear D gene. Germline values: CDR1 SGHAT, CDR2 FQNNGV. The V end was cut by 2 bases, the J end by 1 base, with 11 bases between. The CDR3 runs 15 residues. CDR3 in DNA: TGTGCCAGCAGCTTACATTGGTCTTCCCAAGAGACCCAGTACTTC. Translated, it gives CASSLHWSSQETQYF.

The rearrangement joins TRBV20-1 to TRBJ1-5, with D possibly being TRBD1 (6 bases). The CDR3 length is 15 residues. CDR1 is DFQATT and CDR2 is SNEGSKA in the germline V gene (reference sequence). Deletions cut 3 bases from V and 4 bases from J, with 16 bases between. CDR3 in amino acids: CSASAGAPGNQPQHF. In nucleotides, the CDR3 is TGCAGTGCTAGCGCGGGGGCTCCGGGGAATCAGCCCCAGCATTTT.

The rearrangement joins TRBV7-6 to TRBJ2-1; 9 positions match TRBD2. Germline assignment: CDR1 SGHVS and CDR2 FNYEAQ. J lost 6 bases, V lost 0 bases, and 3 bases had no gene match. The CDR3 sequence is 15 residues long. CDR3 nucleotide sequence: TGTGCCAGCAGCTTAGCAGGGGGACTAGCCAATGAGCAGTTCTTC. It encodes CASSLAGGLANEQFF. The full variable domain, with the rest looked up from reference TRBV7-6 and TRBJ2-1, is GAGVSQSPRYKVTKRGQDVALRCDPISGHVSLYWYRQALGQGPEFLTYFNYEAQQDKSGLPNDRFSAERPEGSISTLTIQRTEQRDSAMYRCASSLAGGLANEQFFGPGTRLTVL.

The CDR3 spells CASRPTSGVGELFF. As DNA, the CDR3 is TGTGCCAGCAGGCCTACTTCAGGGGTCGGGGAGCTGTTTTTT. The chain joins TRBV7-9 to TRBJ2-2, with D tentatively TRBD1 (6 bases). The CDR3 sequence is 14 residues long. Germline values: CDR1 SEHNR, CDR2 FQNEAQ (reference sequence). V was clipped by 6 bases and J by 7 bases, with 15 bases between them.